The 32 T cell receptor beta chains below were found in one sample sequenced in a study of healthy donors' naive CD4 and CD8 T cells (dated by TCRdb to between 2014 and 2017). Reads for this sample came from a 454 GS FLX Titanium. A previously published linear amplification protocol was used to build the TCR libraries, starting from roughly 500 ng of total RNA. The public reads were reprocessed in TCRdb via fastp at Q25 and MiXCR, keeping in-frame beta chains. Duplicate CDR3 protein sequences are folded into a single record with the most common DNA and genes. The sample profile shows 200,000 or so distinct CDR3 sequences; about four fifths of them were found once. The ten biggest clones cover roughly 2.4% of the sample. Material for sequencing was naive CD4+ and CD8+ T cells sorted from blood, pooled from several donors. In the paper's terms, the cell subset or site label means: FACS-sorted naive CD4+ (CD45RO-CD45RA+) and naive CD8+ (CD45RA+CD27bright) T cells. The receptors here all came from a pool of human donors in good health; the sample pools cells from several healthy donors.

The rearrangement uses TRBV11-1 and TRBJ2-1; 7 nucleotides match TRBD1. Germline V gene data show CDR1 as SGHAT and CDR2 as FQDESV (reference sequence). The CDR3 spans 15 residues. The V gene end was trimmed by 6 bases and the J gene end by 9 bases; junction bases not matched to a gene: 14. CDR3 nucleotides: TGTGCCAGCAGTTCAATACCGGGACAGACGGGTGAGCAGTTCTTC. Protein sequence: CASSSIPGQTGEQFF.

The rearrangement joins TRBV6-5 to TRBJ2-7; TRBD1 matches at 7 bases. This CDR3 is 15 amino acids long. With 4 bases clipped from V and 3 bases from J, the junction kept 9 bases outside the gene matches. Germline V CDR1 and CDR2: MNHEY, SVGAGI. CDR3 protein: CASSSPGTAFYEQYF. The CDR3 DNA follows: TGTGCCAGCAGTTCCCCCGGGACAGCCTTCTACGAGCAGTACTTC.

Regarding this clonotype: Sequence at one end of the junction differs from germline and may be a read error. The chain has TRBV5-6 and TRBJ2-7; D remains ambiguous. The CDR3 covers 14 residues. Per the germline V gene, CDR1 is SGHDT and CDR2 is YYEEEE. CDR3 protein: CASSQGRRSYEQYF. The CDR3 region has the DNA TGCGCCAGCAGCCAAGGGCGAAGATCCTACGAGCAGTACTTC.

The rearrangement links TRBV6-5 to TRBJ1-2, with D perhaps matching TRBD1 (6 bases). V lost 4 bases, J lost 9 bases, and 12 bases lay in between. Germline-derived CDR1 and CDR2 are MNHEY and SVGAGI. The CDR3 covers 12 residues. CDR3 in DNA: TGTGCCAGCAGTTCCACAGGGTGGCGCTACACCTTC. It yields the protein CASSSTGWRYTF.

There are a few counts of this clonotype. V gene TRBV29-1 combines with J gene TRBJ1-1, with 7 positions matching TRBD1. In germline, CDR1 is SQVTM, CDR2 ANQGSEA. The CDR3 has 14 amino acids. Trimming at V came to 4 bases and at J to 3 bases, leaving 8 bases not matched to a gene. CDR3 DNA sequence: TGCAGCGTTGCAACTGGACAGGTCTACACTGAAGCTTTCTTT. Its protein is CSVATGQVYTEAFF.

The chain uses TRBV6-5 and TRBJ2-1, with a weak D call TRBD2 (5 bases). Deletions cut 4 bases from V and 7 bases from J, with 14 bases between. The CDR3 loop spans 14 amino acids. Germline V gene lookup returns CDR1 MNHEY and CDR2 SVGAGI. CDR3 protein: CASSFSTRGNEQFF. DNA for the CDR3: TGTGCCAGCAGTTTTTCAACACGGGGTAATGAGCAGTTCTTC.

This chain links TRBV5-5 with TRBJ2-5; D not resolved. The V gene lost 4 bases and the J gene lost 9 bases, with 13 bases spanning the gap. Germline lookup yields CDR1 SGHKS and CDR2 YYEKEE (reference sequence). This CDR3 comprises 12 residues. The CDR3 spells CASSQQGSAQYF. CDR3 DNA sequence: TGTGCCAGCAGCCAGCAAGGGTCGGCCCAGTACTTC.

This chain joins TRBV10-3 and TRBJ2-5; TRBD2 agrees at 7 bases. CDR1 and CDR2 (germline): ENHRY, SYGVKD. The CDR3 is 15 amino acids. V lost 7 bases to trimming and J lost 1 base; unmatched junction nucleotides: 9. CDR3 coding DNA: TGTGCCATCAATTGGGGGAGCGGGGCCCAAGAGACCCAGTACTTC. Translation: CAINWGSGAQETQYF.

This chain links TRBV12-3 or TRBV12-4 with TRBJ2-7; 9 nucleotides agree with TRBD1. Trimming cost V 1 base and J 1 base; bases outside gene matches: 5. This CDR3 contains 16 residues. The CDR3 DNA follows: TGTGCCAGCAGTTTAGGCCGGGACAGGGCGTCCTACGAGCAGTACTTC. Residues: CASSLGRDRASYEQYF.

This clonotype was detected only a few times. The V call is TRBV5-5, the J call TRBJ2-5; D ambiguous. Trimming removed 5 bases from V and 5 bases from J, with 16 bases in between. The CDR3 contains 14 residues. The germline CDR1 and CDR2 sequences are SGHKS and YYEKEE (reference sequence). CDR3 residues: CASRHDVGSETQYF. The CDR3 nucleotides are TGTGCCAGCAGACATGACGTGGGATCGGAGACCCAGTACTTC. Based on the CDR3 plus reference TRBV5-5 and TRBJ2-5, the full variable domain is DAGVTQSPTHLIKTRGQQVTLRCSPISGHKSVSWYQQVLGQGPQFIFQYYEKEERGRGNFPDRFSARQFPNYSSELNVNALLLGDSALYLCASRHDVGSETQYFGPGTRLLVL.

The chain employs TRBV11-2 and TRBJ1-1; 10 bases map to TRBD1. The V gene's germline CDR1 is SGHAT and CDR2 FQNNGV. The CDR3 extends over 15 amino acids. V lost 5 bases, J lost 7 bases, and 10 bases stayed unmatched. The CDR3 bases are TGTGCCAGCAGCACGTGGGACAGGGGAGGAGGTGAAGCTTTCTTT. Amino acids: CASSTWDRGGGEAFF. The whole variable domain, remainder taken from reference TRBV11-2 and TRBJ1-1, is EAGVAQSPRYKIIEKRQSVAFWCNPISGHATLYWYQQILGQGPKLLIQFQNNGVVDDSQLPKDRFSAERLKGVDSTLKIQPAKLEDSAVYLCASSTWDRGGGEAFFGQGTRLTVV.

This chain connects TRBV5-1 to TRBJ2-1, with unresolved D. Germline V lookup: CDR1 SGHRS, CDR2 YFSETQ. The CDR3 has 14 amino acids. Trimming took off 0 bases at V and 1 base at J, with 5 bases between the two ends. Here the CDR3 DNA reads TGCGCCAGCAGCTTGGAGGCATCCTACAATGAGCAGTTCTTC. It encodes CASSLEASYNEQFF.

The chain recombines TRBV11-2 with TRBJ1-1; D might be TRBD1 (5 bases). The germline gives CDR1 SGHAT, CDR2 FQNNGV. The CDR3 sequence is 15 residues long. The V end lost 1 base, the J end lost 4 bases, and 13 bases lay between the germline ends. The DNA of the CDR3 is TGTGCCAGCAGCTTAGGAGCAGGGCGGAGCACTGAAGCTTTCTTT. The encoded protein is CASSLGAGRSTEAFF.

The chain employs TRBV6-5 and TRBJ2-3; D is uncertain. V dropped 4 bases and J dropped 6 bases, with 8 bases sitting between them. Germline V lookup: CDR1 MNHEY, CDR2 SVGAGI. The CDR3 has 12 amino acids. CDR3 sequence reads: CASSSPEDTQYF. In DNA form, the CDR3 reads TGTGCCAGCAGTTCGCCAGAGGATACGCAGTATTTT.

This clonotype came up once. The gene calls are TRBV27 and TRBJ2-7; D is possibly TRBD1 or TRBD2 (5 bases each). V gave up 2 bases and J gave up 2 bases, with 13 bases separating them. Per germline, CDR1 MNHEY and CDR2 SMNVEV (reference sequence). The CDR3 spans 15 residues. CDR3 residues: CASSLLRDRTYEQYF. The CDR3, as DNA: TGTGCCAGCAGTTTACTCCGGGACCGAACCTACGAGCAGTACTTC.

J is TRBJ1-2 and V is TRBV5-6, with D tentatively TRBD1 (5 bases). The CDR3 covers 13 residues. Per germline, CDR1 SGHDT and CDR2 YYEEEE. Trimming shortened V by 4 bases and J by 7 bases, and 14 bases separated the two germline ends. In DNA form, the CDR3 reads TGTGCCAGCAGCCAGCGGTCGGGGGTTGGCTACACCTTC. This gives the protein CASSQRSGVGYTF. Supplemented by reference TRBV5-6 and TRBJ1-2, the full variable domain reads DAGVTQSPTHLIKTRGQQVTLRCSPKSGHDTVSWYQQALGQGPQFIFQYYEEEERQRGNFPDRFSGHQFPNYSSELNVNALLLGDSALYLCASSQRSGVGYTFGSGTRLTVV.

The CDR3 DNA reads TGCAGCGCCCTTACGAGAGGGAGCTACGAGCAGTACTTC. This codes for CSALTRGSYEQYF. The chain joins TRBV29-1 to TRBJ2-7; D possibly corresponds to TRBD2 (5 bases). The CDR3 contains 13 residues. CDR1 is SQVTM and CDR2 is ANQGSEA in the germline V gene. Trimming shortened V by 7 bases and J by 3 bases, and 16 bases separated the two germline ends.

The CDR3 sequence: CASSPNTGGNQPQHF. The CDR3, as DNA: TGTGCCAGCTCCCCCAACACCGGTGGGAATCAGCCCCAGCATTTT. The chain joins TRBV18 to TRBJ1-5; D uncertain. Per germline, CDR1 KGHSH and CDR2 LQKENI. Trimming took 6 bases from V and 4 from J, leaving 16 bases between them. This CDR3 contains 15 residues.

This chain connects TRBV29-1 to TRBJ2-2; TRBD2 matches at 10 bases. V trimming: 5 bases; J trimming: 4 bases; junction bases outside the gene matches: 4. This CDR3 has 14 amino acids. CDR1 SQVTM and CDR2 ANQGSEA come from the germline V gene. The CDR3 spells CSVPPSGSTGELFF. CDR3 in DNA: TGCAGCGTTCCGCCTAGCGGGAGCACCGGGGAGCTGTTTTTT.

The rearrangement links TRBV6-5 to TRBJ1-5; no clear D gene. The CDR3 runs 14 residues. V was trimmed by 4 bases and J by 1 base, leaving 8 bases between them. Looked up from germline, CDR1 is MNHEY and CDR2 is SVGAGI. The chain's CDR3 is CASSSDVSNQPQHF. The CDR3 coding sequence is TGTGCCAGCAGTTCGGACGTGAGCAATCAGCCCCAGCATTTT.

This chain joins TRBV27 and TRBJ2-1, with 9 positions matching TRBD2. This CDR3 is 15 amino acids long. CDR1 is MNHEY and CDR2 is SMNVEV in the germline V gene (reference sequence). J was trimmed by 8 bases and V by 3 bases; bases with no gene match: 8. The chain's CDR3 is CASSFPGLAVDEQFF. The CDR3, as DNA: TGTGCCAGCAGTTTCCCGGGACTAGCTGTCGATGAGCAGTTCTTC.

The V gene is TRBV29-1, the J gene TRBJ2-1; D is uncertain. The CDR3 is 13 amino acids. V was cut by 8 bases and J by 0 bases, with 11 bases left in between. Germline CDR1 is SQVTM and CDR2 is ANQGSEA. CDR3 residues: CSSRRTSYNEQFF. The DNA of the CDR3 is TGCAGCTCGAGACGGACCTCCTACAATGAGCAGTTCTTC.

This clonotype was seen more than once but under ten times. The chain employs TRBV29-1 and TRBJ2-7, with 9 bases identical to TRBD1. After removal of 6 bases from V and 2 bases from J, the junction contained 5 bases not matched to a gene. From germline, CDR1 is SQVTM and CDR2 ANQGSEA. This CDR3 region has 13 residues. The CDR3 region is CSVAGTGTYEQYF. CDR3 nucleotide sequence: TGCAGCGTAGCCGGGACAGGGACCTACGAGCAGTACTTC.

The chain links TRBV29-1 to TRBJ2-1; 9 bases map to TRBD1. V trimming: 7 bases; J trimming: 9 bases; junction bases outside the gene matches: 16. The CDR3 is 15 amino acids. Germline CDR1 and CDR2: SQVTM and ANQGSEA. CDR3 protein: CSATLGQGIVSEQFF. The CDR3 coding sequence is TGCAGCGCCACCCTGGGACAGGGAATTGTAAGTGAGCAGTTCTTC.

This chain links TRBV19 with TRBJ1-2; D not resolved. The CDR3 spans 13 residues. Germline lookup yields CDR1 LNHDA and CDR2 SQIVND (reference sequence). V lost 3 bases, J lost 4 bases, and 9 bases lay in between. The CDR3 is CASSIANVYGYTF. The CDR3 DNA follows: TGTGCCAGTAGTATCGCGAACGTCTATGGCTACACCTTC.

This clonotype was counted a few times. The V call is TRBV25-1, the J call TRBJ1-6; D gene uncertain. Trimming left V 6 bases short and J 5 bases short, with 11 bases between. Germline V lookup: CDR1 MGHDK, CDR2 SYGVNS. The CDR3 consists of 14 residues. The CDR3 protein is CASRTGRDNSPLHF. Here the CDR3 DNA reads TGTGCCAGCAGAACGGGGAGAGATAATTCACCCCTCCACTTT.

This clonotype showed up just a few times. CDR3 bases: TGCAGCGTTGAACTTTTGGCAGGGGAGACCGCCGAGCAGTACTTC. Amino acids: CSVELLAGETAEQYF. The rearrangement uses TRBV29-1 and TRBJ2-7, with D tentatively TRBD1 (6 bases). The CDR3 loop spans 15 amino acids. V was cut by 2 bases and J by 6 bases, with 20 bases left in between. The germline CDR1 and CDR2 sequences are SQVTM and ANQGSEA.

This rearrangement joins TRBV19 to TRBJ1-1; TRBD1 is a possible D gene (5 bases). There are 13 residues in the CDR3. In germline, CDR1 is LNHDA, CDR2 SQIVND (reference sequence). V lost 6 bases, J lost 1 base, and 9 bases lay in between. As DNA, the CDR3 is TGTGCCAGTAGCGACAGTCGGAACACTGAAGCTTTCTTT. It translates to CASSDSRNTEAFF.

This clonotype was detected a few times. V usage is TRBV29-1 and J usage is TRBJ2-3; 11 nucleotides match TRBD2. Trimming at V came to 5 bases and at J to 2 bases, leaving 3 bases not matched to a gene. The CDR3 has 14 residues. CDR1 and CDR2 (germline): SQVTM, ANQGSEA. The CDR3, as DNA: TGCAGCGTTCTACTAGCGGGGGACACAGATACGCAGTATTTT. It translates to CSVLLAGDTDTQYF.

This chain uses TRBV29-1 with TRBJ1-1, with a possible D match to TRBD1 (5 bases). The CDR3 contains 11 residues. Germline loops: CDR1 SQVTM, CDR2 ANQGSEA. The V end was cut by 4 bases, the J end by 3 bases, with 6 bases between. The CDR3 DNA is TGCAGCGTTGCAGGGTACACTGAAGCTTTCTTT. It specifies CSVAGYTEAFF.

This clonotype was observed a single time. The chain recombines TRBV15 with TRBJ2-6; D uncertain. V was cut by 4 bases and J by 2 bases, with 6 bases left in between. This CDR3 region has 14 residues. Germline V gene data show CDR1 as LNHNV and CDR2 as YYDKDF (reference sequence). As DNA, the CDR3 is TGTGCCACCAGCACGCAGGCTGGGGCCAACGTCCTGACTTTC. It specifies CATSTQAGANVLTF.

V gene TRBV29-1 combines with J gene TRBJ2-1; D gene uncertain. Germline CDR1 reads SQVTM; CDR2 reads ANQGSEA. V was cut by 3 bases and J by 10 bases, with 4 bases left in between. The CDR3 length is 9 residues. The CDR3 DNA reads TGCAGCGTTGAGTCAGAGCAGTTCTTC. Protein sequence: CSVESEQFF.